A single sample gave rise to the 6 T cell receptor beta chains below, sequenced in a study of beta chain features in type 1 diabetes. Reverse transcription of all isolated RNA meant that expressed TCRB transcripts were sequenced. Method: immunoSEQ multiplex PCR; TCRdb's copy keeps in-frame clones and lacks some. Among some 250,000 clones listed, 27% were seen once. The specimen sequenced was central memory CD4+ T cells from blood. These TCRs come from a man aged 25-40 years in good health.

This clone has at least ten counts. V is TRBV19 and J is TRBJ2-1; the D gene is possibly TRBD1 (5 bases). In germline, CDR1 is LNHDA, CDR2 SQIVND (reference sequence). This CDR3 has 18 residues. V lost 5 bases and J 8 bases, leaving 28 bases between the germline ends. The CDR3 sequence: CASSRRSGRVAVRDEQFF. The CDR3 DNA sequence: TGTGCCAGTAGTCGCCGGAGTGGCAGGGTTGCGGTTCGTGATGAGCAGTTCTTC.

V gene TRBV9 combines with J gene TRBJ2-1, with D perhaps TRBD2 (6 bases). Germline CDR1 and CDR2: SGDLS and YYNGEE. The CDR3 is 14 residues long. Trimming removed 1 base at V and 8 bases at J, with 13 bases between. The DNA of the CDR3 is TGTGCCAGCAGCGTAACCCCCGGGAGCGATGAGCAGTTCTTC. Translated: CASSVTPGSDEQFF.

The chain employs TRBV18 and TRBJ1-1, with 7 bases aligning to TRBD1. The germline CDR1 and CDR2 sequences are KGHSH and LQKENI. The CDR3 has 15 residues. Trimming removed 3 bases from V and 4 bases from J; junction bases left unmatched: 8. The CDR3 here is CASSPSAWDSTEAFF. In nucleotides, the CDR3 is TGTGCCAGCTCACCCTCTGCTTGGGACAGCACTGAAGCTTTCTTT.

In this sample, this clone turned up a few times. The chain recombines TRBV2 with TRBJ1-1; possibly TRBD1 for D (6 bases). Trimming took 3 bases from V and 0 from J, leaving 11 bases between them. Germline CDR1 reads SNHLY; CDR2 reads FYNNEI. This CDR3 contains 15 residues. In DNA, the CDR3 is TGTGCCAGCAGTGACGGCACAGGGATGAACACTGAAGCTTTCTTT. This codes for CASSDGTGMNTEAFF.

This clone was counted a few times. The CDR3 DNA reads as TGTGCCTGGAGTGGGGTAGCGGGGGTCTACAATGAGCAGTTCTTC. Its translation is CAWSGVAGVYNEQFF. The chain employs TRBV30 and TRBJ2-1; 9 nucleotides agree with TRBD2. Germline CDR1 and CDR2: GTSNPN and SVGIG (reference sequence). V was clipped by 1 base and J by 3 bases; unmatched bases: 4. This CDR3 is built from 15 residues.

The table lists this clone with a few counts. The J gene is TRBJ2-5, the V gene TRBV5-6, with 7 bases matching TRBD1. CDR3 length: 15 amino acids. The germline CDR1 and CDR2 sequences are SGHDT and YYEEEE. V lost 4 bases to trimming and J lost 2 bases; unmatched junction nucleotides: 8. The DNA for the CDR3 is TGTGCCAGCAGCCCGCCGGGACAGATACAAGAGACCCAGTACTTC. As protein: CASSPPGQIQETQYF.